This entry features one TCR beta chain sequence. Profiled with immunoSEQ multiplex PCR; TCRdb holds only in-frame clones, not every one. The top ten hold roughly 0.13% of the sample, which has some 2.1 million clones, approximately 95% seen once. The data were taken from a study of shared clonotypes between healthy human individuals. There are 14 residues in the CDR3. Germline V CDR1 and CDR2: SGDLS, YYNGEE. Trimming took 9 bases from V and 5 from J, leaving 18 bases between them. The receptor was isolated from a man younger than 35 in good health. The sequenced material came from naive CD4+ T cells sorted from blood. Subset of the sample: CD45RA+ positively selected. The chain uses TRBV9 and TRBJ2-1; TRBD2 is a possible D gene (7 bases). Written as DNA, the CDR3 is TGTGCCACCAACCCGGGGGGCCGGGACAATGAGCAGTTCTTC. As protein: CATNPGGRDNEQFF.